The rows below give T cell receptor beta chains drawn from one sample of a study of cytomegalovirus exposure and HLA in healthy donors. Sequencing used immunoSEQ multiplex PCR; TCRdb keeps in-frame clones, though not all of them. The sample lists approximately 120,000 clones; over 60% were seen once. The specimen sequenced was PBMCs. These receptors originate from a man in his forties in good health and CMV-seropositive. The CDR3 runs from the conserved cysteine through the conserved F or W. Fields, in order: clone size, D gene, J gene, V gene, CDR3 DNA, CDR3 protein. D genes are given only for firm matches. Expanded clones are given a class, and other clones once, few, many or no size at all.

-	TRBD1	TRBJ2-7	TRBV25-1	TGTGCCAGCACAAACAGGGGGGTCTCCTACGAGCAGTACTTC	CASTNRGVSYEQYF
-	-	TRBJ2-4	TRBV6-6	TGTGCCAGCAGGCGAGCGGACGGGGAAGTAAACATTCAGTACTTC	CASRRADGEVNIQYF
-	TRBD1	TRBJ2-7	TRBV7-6	TGTGCCAGCAGCTTAGGGGGGACAGGGGTCGGCGAGCAGTACTTC	CASSLGGTGVGEQYF
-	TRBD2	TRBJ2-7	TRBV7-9	TGTGCCAGCAGCCGGGAGGGGACGTGGGGAACCTACGAGCAGTACTTC	CASSREGTWGTYEQYF
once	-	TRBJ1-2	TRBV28	TGTGCCAGCAGCCGCGCAACTTGGGGCGGCTACACCTTC	CASSRATWGGYTF
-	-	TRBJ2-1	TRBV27	TGTGCCAGCAGTTTAGGAGGCCATGAGCAGTTCTTC	CASSLGGHEQFF
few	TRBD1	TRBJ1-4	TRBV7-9	TGTTCCAGCAGCCCACGACTCGGACAGGGGGCACGGCGAAAACTGTTTTTT	CSSSPRLGQGARRKLFF
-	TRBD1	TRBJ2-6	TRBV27	TGTGCCAGCAGAAAGGGACAGGCATTACTCGGGGCCAACGGCCTGACTTTC	CASRKGQALLGANGLTF
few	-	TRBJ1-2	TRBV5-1	TGCGCCAGCAGCTTGGGACAGGCAGCCTTTAACTATGGTGGCTACACCTTC	CASSLGQAAFNYGGYTF
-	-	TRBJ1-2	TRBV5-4	TGTGCCAGCAGCCGGACGGGGTATGGTAACTATGGCTACACCTTC	CASSRTGYGNYGYTF
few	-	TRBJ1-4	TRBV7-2	TGTGCCAGCAGCTTTGCGGGTCGGAATGAAAAACTGTTTTTT	CASSFAGRNEKLFF
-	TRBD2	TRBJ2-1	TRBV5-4	TGTGCCAGCAGCTTGGGGGCGGGGGGGCTGAATGAGCAGTTCTTC	CASSLGAGGLNEQFF
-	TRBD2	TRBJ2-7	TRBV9	TGTGCCAGCAATCCGGGGGAGGGGTACGAGCAGTACTTC	CASNPGEGYEQYF
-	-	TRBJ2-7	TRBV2	TGTGCCAGCAGGGGGCCCAACGAGCAGTACTTC	CASRGPNEQYF
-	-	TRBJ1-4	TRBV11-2	TGTGCCAGCAGCTTAGTCGTTGAAAAACTGTTTTTT	CASSLVVEKLFF
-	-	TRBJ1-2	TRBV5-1	TGCGCCAGCAGCTTGGCTACGATCTATGGCTACACCTTC	CASSLATIYGYTF
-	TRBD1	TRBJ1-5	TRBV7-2	TGTGCCAGCAGCTTAGTGTTAGTGGACAGGGTCGTCAATCAGCCCCAGCATTTT	CASSLVLVDRVVNQPQHF
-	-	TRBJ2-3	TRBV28	TGTGCCAGCAGTCCTCTCTCAGTAAGAGATACGCAGTATTTT	CASSPLSVRDTQYF
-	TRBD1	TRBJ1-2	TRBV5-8	TGTGCCAGCAGCTGGAGCACCGGGACAGGGAACTATGGCTACACCTTC	CASSWSTGTGNYGYTF
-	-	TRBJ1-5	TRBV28	TGTGCCAGCAGCCCCGGGAGGATACATCAGCCCCAGCATTTT	CASSPGRIHQPQHF
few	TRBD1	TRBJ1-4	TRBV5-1	TGCGCCAGCAGCCAAACTCCGGGACAGCGGAATGAAAAACTGTTTTTT	CASSQTPGQRNEKLFF
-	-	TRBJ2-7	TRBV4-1	TGCGCCAGCAGCCAAGAGAACGGAGCAGACGAGCAGTACTTC	CASSQENGADEQYF
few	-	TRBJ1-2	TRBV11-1	TGTGCCAGCAGCTCGTCGGGGGCTAACTATGGCTACACCTTC	CASSSSGANYGYTF
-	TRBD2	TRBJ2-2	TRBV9	TGTGCCAGCAGCGTAGATAGCGGGGGGCCCGACACCGGGGAGCTGTTTTTT	CASSVDSGGPDTGELFF
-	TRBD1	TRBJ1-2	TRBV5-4	TGTGCCAGCGGAACCTTCGGGACAGGGACATCCTATGGCTACACCTTC	CASGTFGTGTSYGYTF
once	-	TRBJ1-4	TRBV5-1	TGCGCCAGCAGCTTAGTGGGTATAGGGGCTGAAAAACTGTTTTTT	CASSLVGIGAEKLFF
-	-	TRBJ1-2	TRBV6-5	TGTGCCAGCAGGCGACAGCTCGCCTATGGCTACACCTTC	CASRRQLAYGYTF
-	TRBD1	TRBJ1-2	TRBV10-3	TGTGCCAGCCGCCGGGGGACAGGTGATAACTATGGCTACACCTTC	CASRRGTGDNYGYTF
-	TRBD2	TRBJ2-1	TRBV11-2	TGTGCCAGCAGCTTAGTTCGGCGGGGGGGTTACAATGAGCAGTTCTTC	CASSLVRRGGYNEQFF
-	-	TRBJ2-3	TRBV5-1	TGCGCCAGCAGCTTTTCCGGTGGGGCAGGGCGCCCAGATACGCAGTATTTT	CASSFSGGAGRPDTQYF
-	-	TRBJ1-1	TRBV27	TGTGCCAGCAGTTTTAATGTGGGGCGGACAGTTGAAGCTTTCTTT	CASSFNVGRTVEAFF
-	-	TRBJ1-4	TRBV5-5	TGTGCCAGCAGCTCCAGGACAAACCGAGGCTTATTTCCCCCTACTTTT	CASSSRTNRGLFPPTF
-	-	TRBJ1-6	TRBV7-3	TGTGCCACCCCGGTGGTGGAGGGGTGTTCACCCCTCCACTTT	CATPVVEGCSPLHF
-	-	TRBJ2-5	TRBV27	TGTGCCAGCAGTTTAGCCCGGGGTGTCGAGACCCAGTACTTC	CASSLARGVETQYF
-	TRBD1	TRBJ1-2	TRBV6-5	TGTGCCAGCACCCCATCAGGGGGCGCTTTTGGCTACACCTTC	CASTPSGGAFGYTF
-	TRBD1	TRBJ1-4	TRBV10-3	TGTGCCATCAGACCGGGACAGGGGGATGAAAAACTGTTTTTT	CAIRPGQGDEKLFF
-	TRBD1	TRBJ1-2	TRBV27	TGTGCCAGTTCGGGACAGGGGGCCCTCTCTAACTATGGCTACACCTTC	CASSGQGALSNYGYTF
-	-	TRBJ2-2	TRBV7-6	TGTGCCAGCAGCTTAGTCTCCGTGGCAGTTACCACCGGGGAGCTGTTTTTT	CASSLVSVAVTTGELFF
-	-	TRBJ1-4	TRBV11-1	TGTGCCAGCAGCCACCGTGGGGGGAGAACGGACGGGGATGAAAAACTGTTTTTT	CASSHRGGRTDGDEKLFF
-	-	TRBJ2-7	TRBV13	TGTGCCAGCAGCCAAGAGCCGGGTTACGAGCAGTACTTC	CASSQEPGYEQYF
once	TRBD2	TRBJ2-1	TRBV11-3	TGTGCCAGCAGCCCTGGGACTAGCGGGGGGGCCAATGAGCAGTTCTTC	CASSPGTSGGANEQFF
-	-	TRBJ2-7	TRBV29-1	TGCAGCGTTGGTCGCCCCCCGGTGCAGTACTTC	CSVGRPPVQYF